This T cell receptor beta chain originates from a study of shared clonotypes between healthy human individuals. Turning to the study itself: There were three CD4 naive, three CD4 memory, two CD8 naive and one CD8 memory plates per donor.

TCRdb's copy holds only in-frame clones and misses some; the assay was immunoSEQ multiplex PCR. The sample shows a few million clones, 90% to 95% of them seen only once. Sequenced sample: naive CD4+ T cells from PBMCs. Subset: CD45RA+ positively selected. This TCR was recovered from a man between 18 and 29 years old in good health. Some clones in this sample may be carry-over from other donors' samples.

The CDR3 DNA follows: TGTGCCAGCAGTTTATCGGGGGGAGGAATCGCAGATACGCAGTATTTT. Translation: CASSLSGGGIADTQYF. This rearrangement joins TRBV28 to TRBJ2-3; 7 bases are a match to TRBD2. Germline values: CDR1 MDHEN, CDR2 SYDVKM. The CDR3 contains 16 residues. V was pared by 1 base and J by 4 bases, with 8 bases of the junction left unmatched.